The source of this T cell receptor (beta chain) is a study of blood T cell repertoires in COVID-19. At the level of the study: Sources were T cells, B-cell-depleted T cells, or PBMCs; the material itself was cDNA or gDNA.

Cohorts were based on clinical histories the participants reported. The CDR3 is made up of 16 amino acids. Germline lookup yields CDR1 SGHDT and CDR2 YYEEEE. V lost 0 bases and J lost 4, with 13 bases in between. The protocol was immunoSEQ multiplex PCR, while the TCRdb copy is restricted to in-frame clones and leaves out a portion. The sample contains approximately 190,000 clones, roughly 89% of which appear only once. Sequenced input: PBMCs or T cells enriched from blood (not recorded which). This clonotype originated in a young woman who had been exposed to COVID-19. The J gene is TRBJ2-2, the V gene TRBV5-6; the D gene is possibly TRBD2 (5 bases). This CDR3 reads CASSLVFRDPTGELFF. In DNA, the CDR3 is TGTGCCAGCAGCTTGGTATTTCGGGATCCCACCGGGGAGCTGTTTTTT.